This T cell receptor (beta chain) was documented in a study of T cell changes during pregnancy in multiple sclerosis. V lost 6 bases and J lost 4, with 13 bases in between. The CDR3 length is 14 residues. Looked up from germline, CDR1 is MNHEY and CDR2 is SMNVEV (reference sequence). The protocol was immunoSEQ multiplex PCR, while the TCRdb copy is restricted to in-frame clones and leaves out a portion. The repertoire has about 32,000 clones, 89% of them found once; the top ten carry roughly a tenth. The sequence derives from a female donor with multiple sclerosis, enrolled in a pregnancy study. This chain joins TRBV27 and TRBJ2-1; D is perhaps TRBD1 (5 bases). Specimen: CD8+ T cells from peripheral blood mononuclear cells, collected in the second trimester of pregnancy. Here the CDR3 DNA reads TGTGCCAGCAGCCCAGGGCGCTTGTACAATGAGCAGTTCTTC. Amino acid sequence: CASSPGRLYNEQFF.